Below are 27 T cell receptor beta chains sequenced from a single sample in a study of blood T cell repertoires in COVID-19. Assay used: immunoSEQ multiplex PCR; TCRdb lists only in-frame clones, some missing. The table has approximately 210,000 clones, less than 90% seen once. The sequenced sample was peripheral blood. These receptors all come from a woman aged 80 or over with COVID-19, enrolled during active disease.

This clone turned up a few times. The genes are TRBV6-5 and TRBJ2-7; 12 bases are a match to TRBD1. Per the germline V gene, CDR1 is MNHEY and CDR2 is SVGAGI. This CDR3 comprises 13 residues. The CDR3, as DNA: TGTGCCAGCAGCGCCTGGGGGGACAGGGGGCCCGACGTC. This sequence encodes CASSAWGDRGPDV.

In its sample, this clone was seen a few times. The chain uses TRBV29-1 and TRBJ1-1; possible D gene TRBD1, 6 bases. The CDR3 is 14 amino acids. V dropped 4 bases and J dropped 1 base, with 13 bases sitting between them. Germline CDR1 SQVTM, CDR2 ANQGSEA. In DNA, the CDR3 is TGCAGCGTTGTGTTAGGGACAACGAACACTGAAGCTTTCTTT. Protein: CSVVLGTTNTEAFF. The full variable domain, rest sourced from reference TRBV29-1 and TRBJ1-1, is SAVISQKPSRDICQRGTSLTIQCQVDSQVTMMFWYRQQPGQSLTLIATANQGSEATYESGFVIDKFPISRPNLTFSTLTVSNMSPEDSSIYLCSVVLGTTNTEAFFGQGTRLTVV.

The CDR3 DNA follows: TGTGCCAGCTCACCCCTGGCCACAGGGGATAATTCACCCCTCCACTTT. It translates to CASSPLATGDNSPLHF. The chain combines TRBV18 with TRBJ1-6; TRBD1 matches 7 bases. CDR3 size: 16 residues. Germline CDR1 is KGHSH and CDR2 is LQKENI. V shed 3 bases, J shed 5 bases, and the junction held 7 bases outside the gene matches.

The chain recombines TRBV6-5 with TRBJ2-7; the D gene is possibly TRBD2 (6 bases). Germline CDR1 MNHEY, CDR2 SVGAGI. Trimming cost V 6 bases and J 0 bases, with 15 bases left between them. This CDR3 spans 15 amino acids. CDR3 protein: CASRGGLVSSYEQYV. CDR3 coding DNA: TGTGCCAGCAGGGGGGGTCTCGTCAGCTCCTACGAGCAGTACGTC.

The chain has TRBV5-6 and TRBJ1-1; 10 nucleotides match TRBD1. With 5 bases clipped from V and 5 bases from J, the junction kept 6 bases outside the gene matches. Germline values: CDR1 SGHDT, CDR2 YYEEEE. The CDR3 is made up of 14 amino acids. The CDR3 loop reads CASRSTGGNTEAFF. DNA for the CDR3: TGTGCCAGCAGGTCGACAGGGGGCAATACTGAAGCTTTCTTT.

J is TRBJ1-3 and V is TRBV10-3; D is ambiguous. V gave up 9 bases and J gave up 0 bases, with 12 bases separating them. The CDR3 has 14 residues. Germline CDR1 ENHRY, CDR2 SYGVKD. CDR3 in DNA: TGTGCCATTGGTCAACAGCTCTCTGGAAACACCATATATTTT. This sequence encodes CAIGQQLSGNTIYF.

On this clone itself: The same CDR3 also results from other DNA sequences found in this sample. The chain uses TRBV5-5 and TRBJ1-1; perhaps TRBD1 as D (5 bases). The CDR3 spans 14 residues. The germline V gene has CDR1 SGHKS and CDR2 YYEKEE (reference sequence). Trimming stripped 0 bases from V and 2 bases from J, with 8 bases between. The CDR3 sequence: CASSLADRNTEAFF. The CDR3 DNA is TGTGCCAGCAGCTTGGCCGACAGAAACACTGAAGCTTTCTTT.

The CDR3 region is CASRPTGRGDTQYF. Here the CDR3 DNA reads TGTGCCAGCAGACCTACAGGGAGAGGAGATACGCAGTATTTT. V usage is TRBV6-2 or TRBV6-3 and J usage is TRBJ2-3, with a weak D call TRBD1 (6 bases). The CDR3 is 14 amino acids. V was cut by 6 bases and J by 5 bases, with 15 bases left in between. CDR1 is MNHEY, CDR2 SVGEGT, per germline.

The chain has TRBV6-5 and TRBJ2-2; D may be TRBD1 (5 bases). V was pared by 3 bases and J by 3 bases, with 11 bases between. Germline V gene data show CDR1 as MNHEY and CDR2 as SVGAGI. CDR3 size: 15 residues. The CDR3 sequence: CASSYIIGDTGELFF. CDR3 DNA sequence: TGTGCCAGCAGTTATATAATAGGGGACACCGGGGAGCTGTTTTTT.

The rearrangement joins TRBV10-3 to TRBJ2-1; possible D gene TRBD1, 5 bases. The germline CDR1 and CDR2 sequences are ENHRY and SYGVKD. The CDR3 is made up of 15 amino acids. V was shortened by 2 bases and J by 7 bases, with 15 bases between the two germline ends. CDR3 bases: TGTGCCATCAGTGAGCCTGTGACCAGGGTAAATGAGCAGTTCTTC. Its protein product is CAISEPVTRVNEQFF.

This sequence joins TRBV2 and TRBJ2-1, with D perhaps matching TRBD1 (6 bases). Trimming removed 6 bases from V and 4 bases from J, with 16 bases in between. Looked up from germline, CDR1 is SNHLY and CDR2 is FYNNEI. The CDR3 runs 15 residues. CDR3 coding DNA: TGTGCCAGCAGCCAAACAGGGTCGATATACAATGAGCAGTTCTTC. Encoded protein: CASSQTGSIYNEQFF.

This clone came up a few times. The V gene is TRBV30, the J gene TRBJ2-7, with TRBD1 matching over 9 bases. Germline V CDR1 and CDR2: GTSNPN, SVGIG (reference sequence). The CDR3 extends over 16 amino acids. With V trimmed by 3 bases and J by 7 bases, 16 bases remained unmatched. CDR3 residues: CAWREPLRQGVREQYV. CDR3 sequence (DNA): TGTGCCTGGAGAGAGCCCCTCCGACAGGGGGTAAGAGAGCAGTACGTC.

V is TRBV28 and J is TRBJ2-7; the D gene is possibly TRBD2 (6 bases). In germline, CDR1 is MDHEN, CDR2 SYDVKM. Trimming took 4 bases from V and 5 from J, leaving 12 bases between them. The CDR3 has 13 residues. In DNA, the CDR3 is TGTGCCAGCAGTTCGCCAGGGAGGAACGAGCAGTACGTC. Translation: CASSSPGRNEQYV.

The V and J genes are TRBV5-1 and TRBJ2-3; tentatively, D is TRBD1 (5 bases). This CDR3 comprises 13 residues. The V and J ends lost 3 bases and 4 bases respectively, with 9 bases between them. Germline CDR1 is SGHRS and CDR2 is YFSETQ. CDR3 in DNA: TGCGCCAGCAGCTCCCAGGGCCCAGATACGCAGTATTTT. It codes for CASSSQGPDTQYF.

The chain couples TRBV7-9 to TRBJ2-5; D might be TRBD1 (6 bases). The CDR3 totals 16 residues. The germline V and J ends were trimmed by 5 bases and 5 bases, with 21 bases remaining between them. Germline lookup yields CDR1 SEHNR and CDR2 FQNEAQ (reference sequence). CDR3: CASSPQGSAVRETQYF. In DNA, the CDR3 is TGTGCCAGCAGCCCTCAGGGGTCAGCGGTGAGGGAGACCCAGTACTTC. Full variable domain (remainder filled in from reference TRBV7-9 and TRBJ2-5): DTGVSQNPRHKITKRGQNVTFRCDPISEHNRLYWYRQTLGQGPEFLTYFQNEAQLEKSRLLSDRFSAERPKGSFSTLEIQRTEQGDSAMYLCASSPQGSAVRETQYFGPGTRLLVL.

The chain is built from TRBV18 and TRBJ1-4, with D unclear. V was trimmed by 1 base and J by 8 bases, leaving 11 bases between them. This CDR3 is built from 14 residues. Germline V gives CDR1 KGHSH, CDR2 LQKENI. Written as DNA, the CDR3 is TGTGCCAGCTCACCACTGTCACGGAGCGAAAAACTGTTTTTT. Encoded protein: CASSPLSRSEKLFF.

The chain employs TRBV6-1 and TRBJ2-1, with 8 bases identical to TRBD1. Germline CDR1 reads MNHNS; CDR2 reads SASEGT. V lost 1 base to trimming and J lost 7 bases; unmatched junction nucleotides: 9. The CDR3 is 16 residues long. For the CDR3, the DNA is TGTGCCAGCAGTGAAGGGGACAGGCCCCGGGGGAATGAGCAGTTCTTC. Residues: CASSEGDRPRGNEQFF.

This chain connects TRBV18 to TRBJ1-3; D ambiguous. Per germline, CDR1 KGHSH and CDR2 LQKENI. V dropped 2 bases and J dropped 0 bases, with 8 bases sitting between them. The CDR3 covers 15 residues. The CDR3 reads CASSPAGVSGNTIYF. The CDR3 nucleotides read TGTGCCAGCTCACCAGCAGGCGTCTCTGGAAACACCATATATTTT.

The chain employs TRBV3-1 (or the pseudogene TRBV3-2) and TRBJ2-1; TRBD2 might be the D (6 bases). Germline V gene data show CDR1 as LGHDT and CDR2 as YNNKEL (reference sequence). This CDR3 region has 14 residues. Trimming took off 2 bases at V and 6 bases at J, with 11 bases between the two ends. In DNA, the CDR3 is TGTGCCAGCAGCCAACCTAGCGTTGTCAATGAGCAGTTCTTC. This translates into CASSQPSVVNEQFF.

V gene TRBV7-2 combines with J gene TRBJ1-1; tentatively, D is TRBD1 (5 bases). The CDR3 sequence is 14 residues long. Deletions cut 2 bases from V and 2 bases from J, with 9 bases between. The V gene's germline CDR1 is SGHTA and CDR2 FQGNSA. For the CDR3, the DNA is TGTGCCAGCAGCTTACCTCAGGGTAACACTGAAGCTTTCTTT. This gives the protein CASSLPQGNTEAFF.

The genes are TRBV6-2 or TRBV6-3 and TRBJ2-1, with 12 bases aligning to TRBD2. The V and J ends lost 6 bases and 7 bases, in that order; junction bases with no gene match: 13. The CDR3 has 17 amino acids. Germline CDR1 and CDR2: MNHEY and SVGEGT. CDR3 sequence: CASSRASGGAPRNEQFF. Here the CDR3 DNA reads TGTGCCAGCAGCCGCGCTAGCGGGGGGGCCCCTAGGAATGAGCAGTTCTTC.

The gene calls are TRBV19 and TRBJ1-2; weak D call: TRBD1 (6 bases). The CDR3 length is 12 residues. CDR1 is LNHDA, CDR2 SQIVND, per germline (reference sequence). V lost 3 bases and J 5 bases, leaving 7 bases between the germline ends. The CDR3 DNA is TGTGCCAGTAGTATCACAGGGTATGGCTACACCTTC. It translates to CASSITGYGYTF.

The V gene is TRBV7-6, the J gene TRBJ1-5, with 7 bases lining up with TRBD1. CDR1 and CDR2 from the germline V gene are SGHVS and FNYEAQ. The V segment lost 4 bases and the J segment 0 bases; nucleotides outside the gene matches: 3. The CDR3 is 15 residues long. CDR3 loop: CASSSGTASNQPQHF. The CDR3 DNA sequence: TGTGCCAGCAGCTCAGGGACAGCTAGCAATCAGCCCCAGCATTTT.

The chain employs TRBV3-1 (or the pseudogene TRBV3-2) and TRBJ1-4, with D unresolved. From germline, CDR1 is LGHDT and CDR2 YNNKEL (reference sequence). This CDR3 region has 15 residues. V lost 2 bases and J 6 bases, leaving 13 bases between the germline ends. The CDR3 here is CASSQYARHDEKLFF. CDR3 in DNA: TGTGCCAGCAGCCAATATGCCAGGCATGATGAAAAACTGTTTTTT.

This clone was observed a handful of times. The same CDR3 arises from other DNA sequences in this sample as well. The rearrangement joins TRBV6-5 to TRBJ1-1; D remains ambiguous. This CDR3 spans 13 amino acids. Germline CDR1 and CDR2: MNHEY and SVGAGI. Trimming stripped 5 bases from V and 1 base from J, with 8 bases between. The CDR3 nucleotides read TGTGCCAGCAGTCCGACACAGAACACTGAAGCTTTCTTT. This sequence encodes CASSPTQNTEAFF.

The chain links TRBV20-1 to TRBJ1-1; D uncertain. V shed 8 bases and J shed 4 bases, with 8 bases lying between them. CDR3 length equals 10 residues. Per germline, CDR1 DFQATT and CDR2 SNEGSKA (reference sequence). This CDR3 is CSSLPTEAFF. In nucleotides, the CDR3 is TGCAGTTCCCTTCCCACTGAAGCTTTCTTT.

The rearrangement links TRBV5-1 to TRBJ2-2; 8 bases agree with TRBD1. Germline CDR1 is SGHRS and CDR2 is YFSETQ. V dropped 0 bases and J dropped 5; count of bases not matched to a gene: 9. This CDR3 has 17 residues. The DNA of the CDR3 is TGCGCCAGCAGCTTGGCCTCGGCAGGGGGCCGGACCGGGGAGCTGTTTTTT. Translation gives CASSLASAGGRTGELFF.